This entry features one T cell receptor (beta chain) sequence. As yet, its antigen is unknown. Individual cDNA molecules each carried unique molecular identifiers attached by the library. MiXCR, applied by TCRdb to the RACE reads, yields one record per CDR3 protein. The data show 35,000 to 50,000 distinct CDR3 sequences, around 4% seen once. The data belong to a study of human T cells and chemical hapten exposure. Germline assignment: CDR1 LGHDT and CDR2 YNNKEL (reference sequence). This CDR3 comprises 12 residues. V lost 3 bases, J lost 5 bases, and 4 bases lay in between. The time point: healthy volunteer bleed at 6 weeks. The template was total RNA from unfractionated whole blood. General study points: TCRs at high frequency, those above 1 in 1000, did not change with DPC sensitization.

The sequencing input was whole blood. The rearrangement joins TRBV3-1 to TRBJ2-2; D unclear. The receptor was isolated from a human donor in good health. Some clones in this sample may be carry-over from other donors' samples. The CDR3 bases are TGTGCCAGCAGCCAGAGGACCGGGGAGCTGTTTTTT. Translated: CASSQRTGELFF. Supplemented by reference TRBV3-1 and TRBJ2-2, the full variable domain reads DTAVSQTPKYLVTQMGNDKSIKCEQNLGHDTMYWYKQDSKKFLKIMFSYNNKELIINETVPNRFSPKSPDKAHLNLHINSLELGDSAVYFCASSQRTGELFFGEGSRLTVL.